This TCR beta chain was recovered during a study of radiotherapy plus CTLA-4 blockade in lung cancer. Overall study: Overall, 18% of patients showed an objective response, while roughly 28% attained disease control.

The sample holds a few counts of this clone. Some clones are missing from TCRdb's copy, which holds only in-frame ones; the method was immunoSEQ multiplex PCR. The profile shows about 53,000 clones, 84% of them singletons. With V trimmed by 5 bases and J by 1 base, 2 bases remained unmatched. The germline CDR1 and CDR2 sequences are SEHNR and FQNEAQ (reference sequence). This CDR3 region has 14 residues. The receptor was isolated from a human donor with non-small cell lung cancer whose response to radiotherapy plus ipilimumab could not be evaluated. The chain combines TRBV7-9 with TRBJ2-7; 10 bases are a match to TRBD2. Sequences were derived from peripheral blood, sampled from a patient treated with radiotherapy plus ipilimumab. The CDR3 spells CASSPSGSSYEQYF. The CDR3 coding sequence is TGTGCCAGCAGCCCTAGCGGGAGTTCCTACGAGCAGTACTTC.